This entry is about one TCR beta chain. Its specificity is not known. The conserved final phenylalanine or tryptophan is absent from the CDR3, which likely points to a read error. CDR3 size: 16 residues. V shed 1 base, J shed 1 base, and the junction held 6 bases outside the gene matches. Germline CDR1 is SEHNR and CDR2 is FQNEAQ (reference sequence). This record belongs to a study of regulatory T cells in long-lasting Graves disease. Study context: Under 3 months of antithyroid drugs had been taken by newly diagnosed Graves' patients.

Findings and caveats of the study: Segments TRBV28, TRBJ1-2 and TRBJ2-5 showed preferential usage in persistent disease.

Library construction for TCR beta used iRepertoire HTBI primers and Arm-PCR of CDR3 regions. TCRdb used MiXCR to reprocess the multiplex PCR reads, holding one entry per CDR3 protein. This sample yields approximately 490,000 distinct CDR3 sequences, of which about 17% are seen a single time; about 12% belongs to the top ten. Time point reported: newly diagnosed GD, antithyroid drugs for less than 3 months. PBMCs provided the RNA from which the TCR library was made. This sample was also put to use in a study of T cells in Graves' hyperthyroidism and ophthalmopathy. That source notes: The study used the HTBI primer set for a first-round RT-PCR of the TCR CDR3. A model using 13 V-J features told ophthalmopathy apart from stable hyperthyroidism.

The receptor comes from a man aged 35-49 years with Graves disease. The sample was peripheral blood mononuclear cells (PBMCs), taken at new diagnosis, from a patient treated with antithyroid drugs. The chain uses TRBV7-9 and TRBJ2-5; 7 bases fit TRBD2. The chain's CDR3 is CASSLGWGGIQETQYL. CDR3 nucleotide sequence: TGTGCCAGCAGCTTAGGATGGGGGGGGATCCAAGAGACCCAGTACCTC.